There are a few counts of the clone carrying this T cell receptor (beta chain). This entry is derived from a study of T cell responses to AZD1222 COVID-19 vaccine. TCRdb's copy holds only in-frame clones and misses some; the assay was immunoSEQ multiplex PCR. The sample holds roughly 70,000 clones, approximately 85% seen once. Trimming left V 3 bases short and J 1 base short, with 18 bases between. Looked up from germline, CDR1 is ENHRY and CDR2 is SYGVKD. There are 17 residues in the CDR3. The receptor was derived from an adult in good health. Material: peripheral blood, obtained on day 0 of AZD1222 vaccination. The chain links TRBV10-3 to TRBJ1-1, with TRBD1 as a possible D gene (5 bases). The CDR3 region has the DNA TGTGCCATCAGTGAATATGGAGGGGAAGGCGAGAACACTGAAGCTTTCTTT. Its protein is CAISEYGGEGENTEAFF.